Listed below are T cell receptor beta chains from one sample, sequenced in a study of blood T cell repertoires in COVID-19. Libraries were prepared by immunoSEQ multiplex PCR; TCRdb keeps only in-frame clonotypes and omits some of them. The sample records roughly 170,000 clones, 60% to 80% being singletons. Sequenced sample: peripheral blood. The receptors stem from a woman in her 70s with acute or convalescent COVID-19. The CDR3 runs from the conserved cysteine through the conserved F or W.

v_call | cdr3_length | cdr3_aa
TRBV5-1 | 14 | CASSAGQGLYGYTF
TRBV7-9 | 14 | CASSLAWGGTEAFF
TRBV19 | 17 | CASTQLAGPSGANVLTF
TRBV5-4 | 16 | CASSLRGTGATDTQYF
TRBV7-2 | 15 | CASSLDSGAYNEQFF
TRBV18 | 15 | CASSPKTGSDYGYTF
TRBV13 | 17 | CASSPGFGSGATDTQYF
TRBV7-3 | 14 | CASSLGGDNSPLHF
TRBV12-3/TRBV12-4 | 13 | CASNAVAYNEQFF
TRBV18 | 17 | CASSPQTGGMNNQPQHF
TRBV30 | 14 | CAWSKVAGVLEQYF
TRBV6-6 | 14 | CASSYNRGDSPLHF
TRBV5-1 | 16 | CASSTAGTGAVETQYF
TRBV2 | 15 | CASSPRLAGAGEQYF
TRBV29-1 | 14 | CSVRLAGVRNEQYF
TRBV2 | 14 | CASSLDRGLDTIYF
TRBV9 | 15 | CASSEQEQGLGTQYF
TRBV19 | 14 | CASKEGARTQPQHF
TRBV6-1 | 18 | CASSEARLAALHRETQYF